This is a list of T cell receptor beta chains from one sample in a study of control samples from healthy donors and cancer patients. Data came from immunoSEQ multiplex PCR; TCRdb stores just in-frame clones and leaves some out. Found here are around 100,000 clones, about 89% of them singletons; the top ten hold about 8%. The sequenced material came from blood. These receptors were taken from a man younger than 45 in good health. CDR3s include the opening cysteine and the closing phenylalanine or tryptophan. Fields, in order: J gene, V gene, clone size, D gene, CDR3 DNA, CDR3 protein. A D gene is named only where the DNA matches it firmly. Size values are once, few and many counts, or a class for expanded clones, and some rows have none.

j_call: TRBJ1-5; v_call: TRBV5-4; clone_size: NA; d_call: NA; cdr3_nt: TGTGCCAGCAGCCTCGGGGGGTTCGGGCAGCCCCAGCATTTT; cdr3_aa: CASSLGGFGQPQHF
j_call: TRBJ1-1; v_call: TRBV18; clone_size: NA; d_call: NA; cdr3_nt: TGTGCCAGCTCCCAGGGACACCTGAACACTGAAGCTTTCTTT; cdr3_aa: CASSQGHLNTEAFF
j_call: TRBJ1-1; v_call: TRBV30; clone_size: NA; d_call: TRBD1; cdr3_nt: TGTGCCTTAGAGCATCCCGGACAGGGGTTGGGGAAGAACACTGAAGCTTTCTTT; cdr3_aa: CALEHPGQGLGKNTEAFF
j_call: TRBJ1-2; v_call: TRBV7-9; clone_size: NA; d_call: NA; cdr3_nt: TGTGCCAGCAGCCAGTGGCTGACTTATGGCTACACCTTC; cdr3_aa: CASSQWLTYGYTF
j_call: TRBJ1-1; v_call: TRBV28; clone_size: NA; d_call: NA; cdr3_nt: TGTGCCAGCAGTCCCAACCGGGACAACCAAGCTTTCTTT; cdr3_aa: CASSPNRDNQAFF
j_call: TRBJ2-5; v_call: TRBV10-3; clone_size: NA; d_call: NA; cdr3_nt: TGTGCCATCAGTGATTATCAGACCCAGTACTTC; cdr3_aa: CAISDYQTQYF
j_call: TRBJ2-6; v_call: TRBV6-5; clone_size: NA; d_call: NA; cdr3_nt: TGTGCCAGCAGTAAGGGGGGTACTGGGGCCAACGTCCTGACTTTC; cdr3_aa: CASSKGGTGANVLTF
j_call: TRBJ2-1; v_call: TRBV11-1; clone_size: NA; d_call: TRBD2; cdr3_nt: TGTGCCAGCAGCTTATTGGCCGGGACTATCTACAATGAGCAGTTCTTC; cdr3_aa: CASSLLAGTIYNEQFF
j_call: TRBJ1-2; v_call: TRBV2; clone_size: NA; d_call: NA; cdr3_nt: TGTGCCAGCAGTGACTTAAGAGTCTATGGCTACACCTTC; cdr3_aa: CASSDLRVYGYTF
j_call: TRBJ2-5; v_call: TRBV4-2; clone_size: NA; d_call: NA; cdr3_nt: TGTGCCAGCAGCCCTGGTAACTGGGGAGAGAACCAAGAGACCCAGTACTTC; cdr3_aa: CASSPGNWGENQETQYF
j_call: TRBJ2-7; v_call: TRBV7-9; clone_size: NA; d_call: TRBD1; cdr3_nt: TGTGCCAGCAGCCCTGCGACAGGGGAAGGTTCCAACGAGCAGTACTTC; cdr3_aa: CASSPATGEGSNEQYF
j_call: TRBJ1-1; v_call: TRBV19; clone_size: NA; d_call: TRBD1; cdr3_nt: TGTGCCAGTAGTATTGGGACAGACTGGATGAACACTGAAGCTTTCTTT; cdr3_aa: CASSIGTDWMNTEAFF
j_call: TRBJ1-2; v_call: TRBV2; clone_size: NA; d_call: NA; cdr3_nt: TGTGCCAGCAGGATCAGGATTAACTATGGCTACACCTTC; cdr3_aa: CASRIRINYGYTF
j_call: TRBJ2-7; v_call: TRBV18; clone_size: NA; d_call: TRBD1; cdr3_nt: TGTGCCAGCTCACCATCGGGACAGGAGCCCTACGAGCAGTACTTC; cdr3_aa: CASSPSGQEPYEQYF
j_call: TRBJ1-1; v_call: TRBV27; clone_size: NA; d_call: NA; cdr3_nt: TGTGCCAGCAGTTTGTCGGGATACACTGAAGCTTTCTTT; cdr3_aa: CASSLSGYTEAFF
j_call: TRBJ2-2; v_call: TRBV5-1; clone_size: NA; d_call: NA; cdr3_nt: TGCGCCGGTAAGGGGGGGAACACCGGGGAGCTGTTTTTT; cdr3_aa: CAGKGGNTGELFF
j_call: TRBJ2-5; v_call: TRBV7-7; clone_size: NA; d_call: TRBD2; cdr3_nt: TGTGCCAGCAGCCCTAGCGGGGGGGCCTTCCAAGAGACCCAGTACTTC; cdr3_aa: CASSPSGGAFQETQYF
j_call: TRBJ1-5; v_call: TRBV12-5; clone_size: NA; d_call: NA; cdr3_nt: TGTGCTAGTGGTTTGGTACTCGAACAGGAGATAGGGTATAGCAATCAGCCCCAGCATTTT; cdr3_aa: CASGLVLEQEIGYSNQPQHF
j_call: TRBJ2-1; v_call: TRBV11-2; clone_size: NA; d_call: NA; cdr3_nt: TGTGCCAGCAGCTCCCTGGCGGGTGGAGGGGCATACAATGAGCAGTTCTTC; cdr3_aa: CASSSLAGGGAYNEQFF
j_call: TRBJ1-5; v_call: TRBV15; clone_size: NA; d_call: TRBD1; cdr3_nt: TGTGCCACCAGCAGAGAACGTCGGACAGGGGATATCAATCAGCCCCAGCATTTT; cdr3_aa: CATSRERRTGDINQPQHF
j_call: TRBJ1-2; v_call: TRBV10-3; clone_size: NA; d_call: TRBD1; cdr3_nt: TGTGCCATCGGTGCGGGACAGGGGGGCTATGGCTACACCTTC; cdr3_aa: CAIGAGQGGYGYTF
j_call: TRBJ1-5; v_call: TRBV6-1; clone_size: NA; d_call: NA; cdr3_nt: TGTGCCAGCAGTGAAGAGGAAAGGGATACCAATCAGCCCCAGCATTTT; cdr3_aa: CASSEEERDTNQPQHF
j_call: TRBJ2-5; v_call: TRBV4-1; clone_size: NA; d_call: NA; cdr3_nt: TGCGCCAGCAGCCTGGGACTTCAAGAGACCCAGTACTTC; cdr3_aa: CASSLGLQETQYF
j_call: TRBJ2-7; v_call: TRBV2; clone_size: NA; d_call: NA; cdr3_nt: TGTGCCAGCAGGGCGGGACAGACTAACTACGAGCAGTACTTC; cdr3_aa: CASRAGQTNYEQYF
j_call: TRBJ1-6; v_call: TRBV28; clone_size: NA; d_call: TRBD1; cdr3_nt: TGTGCCAGCAGTTTACTATGGGGACAGGCAAATTCACCCCTCCACTTT; cdr3_aa: CASSLLWGQANSPLHF
j_call: TRBJ2-2; v_call: TRBV9; clone_size: NA; d_call: NA; cdr3_nt: TGTGCCAGCAGCGTAGCAGGGACCAACACCGGGGAGCTGTTTTTT; cdr3_aa: CASSVAGTNTGELFF
j_call: TRBJ2-5; v_call: TRBV6-2/TRBV6-3; clone_size: NA; d_call: TRBD2; cdr3_nt: TGTGCCAGCAGTTACCGTCGACTAGCGGGAGTAGGCGAGACCCAGTACTTC; cdr3_aa: CASSYRRLAGVGETQYF
j_call: TRBJ1-1; v_call: TRBV9; clone_size: NA; d_call: NA; cdr3_nt: TGTGCCAGCAGCGTAGGGCAGGGTGGGAACACTGAAGCTTTCTTT; cdr3_aa: CASSVGQGGNTEAFF
j_call: TRBJ1-5; v_call: TRBV10-3; clone_size: NA; d_call: NA; cdr3_nt: TGTGCCATCAGTGGTGGACAGCAAGGGCAGCCCCAGCATTTT; cdr3_aa: CAISGGQQGQPQHF
j_call: TRBJ2-3; v_call: TRBV6-1; clone_size: NA; d_call: NA; cdr3_nt: TGTGCCAGTAGTGACGTGGGATTCGGAACAGATACGCAGTATTTT; cdr3_aa: CASSDVGFGTDTQYF
j_call: TRBJ1-2; v_call: TRBV5-4; clone_size: NA; d_call: NA; cdr3_nt: TGTGCCAGCAGCTTGGCCCCAGGGGATGGCTACACCTTC; cdr3_aa: CASSLAPGDGYTF
j_call: TRBJ2-3; v_call: TRBV24-1; clone_size: NA; d_call: TRBD2; cdr3_nt: TGTGCCACCAGTGATCGACTAGCGGGATCCACAGATACGCAGTATTTT; cdr3_aa: CATSDRLAGSTDTQYF
j_call: TRBJ2-1; v_call: TRBV24-1; clone_size: NA; d_call: TRBD2; cdr3_nt: TGTGCCACCAGTGATCCGGGACTAGCGGGAGATGAGCAGTTCTTC; cdr3_aa: CATSDPGLAGDEQFF
j_call: TRBJ1-2; v_call: TRBV7-9; clone_size: NA; d_call: NA; cdr3_nt: TGTGCCAGCAGCTTAACACAGGGCTTCTACACCTTC; cdr3_aa: CASSLTQGFYTF
j_call: TRBJ2-2; v_call: TRBV27; clone_size: NA; d_call: TRBD2; cdr3_nt: TGTGCCAGCAGTTCACGGACTAGCGGGAGAGGCGGGGAGCTGTTTTTT; cdr3_aa: CASSSRTSGRGGELFF
j_call: TRBJ2-7; v_call: TRBV4-1; clone_size: NA; d_call: TRBD2; cdr3_nt: TGCGCCAGCAGCCATGAACTAGCGGGAGAACCCCACGAGCAGTACTTC; cdr3_aa: CASSHELAGEPHEQYF
j_call: TRBJ1-2; v_call: TRBV18; clone_size: NA; d_call: NA; cdr3_nt: TGTGCCAGCTCATACACTGACTATGGCTACACCTTC; cdr3_aa: CASSYTDYGYTF
j_call: TRBJ2-5; v_call: TRBV5-4; clone_size: NA; d_call: NA; cdr3_nt: TGTGCCAGCAGCGAACAGGGATTCGAAGAGACCCAGTACTTC; cdr3_aa: CASSEQGFEETQYF
j_call: TRBJ2-2; v_call: TRBV2; clone_size: once; d_call: TRBD1; cdr3_nt: TGTGCCAGCAGACAACAGGGGAAGGGCACCGGAGAGCTGTTTTTT; cdr3_aa: CASRQQGKGTGELFF
j_call: TRBJ1-2; v_call: TRBV28; clone_size: NA; d_call: NA; cdr3_nt: TGTGCCAGCAGTCCCCGACAGGATTTTAGCTATGGCTACACCTTC; cdr3_aa: CASSPRQDFSYGYTF
j_call: TRBJ2-6; v_call: TRBV5-1; clone_size: NA; d_call: NA; cdr3_nt: TGCGCCAGCAGCTTGGTTGGGGGCAAAGGGGCCAACGTCCTGACTTTC; cdr3_aa: CASSLVGGKGANVLTF
j_call: TRBJ2-3; v_call: TRBV11-2; clone_size: NA; d_call: NA; cdr3_nt: TGTGCCAGCAGCCCCGACGGAGGATCTAGCACAGATACGCAGTATTTT; cdr3_aa: CASSPDGGSSTDTQYF
j_call: TRBJ1-1; v_call: TRBV5-1; clone_size: few; d_call: NA; cdr3_nt: TGCGCCAGCAGCTCTGATAGGGGGACGGGCACTGAAGCTTTCTTT; cdr3_aa: CASSSDRGTGTEAFF
j_call: TRBJ2-2; v_call: TRBV27; clone_size: NA; d_call: TRBD1; cdr3_nt: TGTGCCAGCAGTGACGAGACAGGGGGGTTCTCCACCGGGGAGCTGTTTTTT; cdr3_aa: CASSDETGGFSTGELFF
j_call: TRBJ1-1; v_call: TRBV2; clone_size: NA; d_call: NA; cdr3_nt: TGTGCCAGCAAAGGTGAGGGGAGGATTACTGAAGCTTTCTTT; cdr3_aa: CASKGEGRITEAFF
j_call: TRBJ2-7; v_call: TRBV12-3/TRBV12-4; clone_size: NA; d_call: TRBD1; cdr3_nt: TGTGCCAGCAGTGGAAGGGACAGATACGAGCAGTACTTC; cdr3_aa: CASSGRDRYEQYF
j_call: TRBJ2-3; v_call: TRBV10-1; clone_size: NA; d_call: TRBD1; cdr3_nt: TGCGCCAGCAGTGAGAGGGGGCCCACAGATACGCAGTATTTT; cdr3_aa: CASSERGPTDTQYF
j_call: TRBJ2-7; v_call: TRBV6-6; clone_size: NA; d_call: TRBD2; cdr3_nt: TGTGCCAGCAGCCAGTTGGGGGGAATGGGACTAGCGGGAGCCCAATCTAAGGAGCAGTACTTC; cdr3_aa: CASSQLGGMGLAGAQSKEQYF
j_call: TRBJ1-6; v_call: TRBV5-1; clone_size: NA; d_call: NA; cdr3_nt: TGCGCCAGCAGCCTAGGAGGGTCTAATTCACCCCTCCACTTT; cdr3_aa: CASSLGGSNSPLHF
j_call: TRBJ1-2; v_call: TRBV19; clone_size: NA; d_call: NA; cdr3_nt: TGTGCCAGTAGTATACACAGATCTAACTATGGCTACACCTTC; cdr3_aa: CASSIHRSNYGYTF
j_call: TRBJ1-2; v_call: TRBV9; clone_size: once; d_call: NA; cdr3_nt: TGTGCCAGCAGCGTAGTAGTAGGCTATGGCTACACCTTC; cdr3_aa: CASSVVVGYGYTF
j_call: TRBJ1-2; v_call: TRBV6-2/TRBV6-3; clone_size: once; d_call: NA; cdr3_nt: TGTGCCAGCAGTCCCAGCGGGCGCCTCTATGGCTACACCTTC; cdr3_aa: CASSPSGRLYGYTF
j_call: TRBJ2-2; v_call: TRBV28; clone_size: NA; d_call: NA; cdr3_nt: TGTGCCAGCAGTTTATATAGCACGAACACCGGGGAGCTGTTTTTT; cdr3_aa: CASSLYSTNTGELFF
j_call: TRBJ2-5; v_call: TRBV7-9; clone_size: NA; d_call: TRBD2; cdr3_nt: TGTGCCAGCAGCCCGGGAATAGCGGGAGGCGAGGAGACCCAGTACTTC; cdr3_aa: CASSPGIAGGEETQYF
j_call: TRBJ1-2; v_call: TRBV5-1; clone_size: few; d_call: TRBD1; cdr3_nt: TGCGCCAGCAGCGCGACAGGGGATAACTATGGCTACACCTTC; cdr3_aa: CASSATGDNYGYTF
j_call: TRBJ2-4; v_call: TRBV14; clone_size: NA; d_call: NA; cdr3_nt: TGTGCCAGCAGCCCCCAGTGGGGTTTAGCCAAAAACATTCAGTACTTC; cdr3_aa: CASSPQWGLAKNIQYF
j_call: TRBJ2-1; v_call: TRBV7-3; clone_size: NA; d_call: TRBD2; cdr3_nt: TGTGCCAGCAGCTTAGGGGGGACTAGTTTCAATGAGCAGTTCTTC; cdr3_aa: CASSLGGTSFNEQFF